The rows below give T cell receptor beta chains drawn from one sample of a study of cytomegalovirus exposure and HLA in healthy donors. The table came from immunoSEQ multiplex PCR; TCRdb's copy has only in-frame clones and leaves some out. The data contain 100,000 or so clones, about four fifths of them singletons. The sequencing sample was made of PBMCs. The origin of the receptors is a woman in her forties in good health and CMV-seronegative. Both conserved end residues are part of each CDR3. Fields, in order: CDR3 protein, CDR3 DNA, V gene, J gene, clone size, D gene. The D gene is left open where the match is weak. The listing skips clone size in some rows; elsewhere it reads once, few, many or a size class.

CDR3: CATSRAGTGGGKTQYF
DNA: TGTGCCACCAGCAGGGCCGGGACAGGGGGTGGAAAGACCCAGTACTTC
V: TRBV15
J: TRBJ2-5
size: -
D: TRBD1

CDR3: CASSLTQASEAFF
DNA: TGTGCCAGCAGCTTAACGCAGGCCAGTGAAGCTTTCTTT
V: TRBV7-3
J: TRBJ1-1
size: -
D: -

CDR3: CASQGQGNQPQHF
DNA: TGTGCCAGTCAGGGACAGGGCAATCAGCCCCAGCATTTT
V: TRBV19
J: TRBJ1-5
size: -
D: TRBD1

CDR3: CASSPGTGGSSPLHF
DNA: TGTGCCAGCAGCCCGGGGACAGGGGGTAGTTCACCCCTCCACTTT
V: TRBV9
J: TRBJ1-6
size: few
D: TRBD1

CDR3: CASSQDWGTPFYEQYF
DNA: TGCGCCAGCAGCCAAGATTGGGGGACACCCTTCTACGAGCAGTACTTC
V: TRBV4-3
J: TRBJ2-7
size: -
D: -

CDR3: CASRPVPSTAPQETQYF
DNA: TGTGCCAGCAGACCCGTACCCTCCACAGCCCCACAAGAGACCCAGTACTTC
V: TRBV28
J: TRBJ2-5
size: -
D: -

CDR3: CASSLSDSISYEQYF
DNA: TGTGCCAGCAGCTTATCGGACAGCATCTCCTACGAGCAGTACTTC
V: TRBV7-8
J: TRBJ2-7
size: -
D: -

CDR3: CASSLEAWGLAGYNEQFF
DNA: TGTGCCAGCAGCTTGGAGGCTTGGGGTCTAGCGGGTTACAATGAGCAGTTCTTC
V: TRBV5-4
J: TRBJ2-1
size: -
D: TRBD2

CDR3: CASSLGQGGTEAFF
DNA: TGCGCCAGCAGCTTGGGACAGGGAGGCACTGAAGCTTTCTTT
V: TRBV5-1
J: TRBJ1-1
size: -
D: TRBD1

CDR3: CAWSVGQGEEKLFF
DNA: TGTGCCTGGAGTGTAGGGCAGGGGGAAGAAAAACTGTTTTTT
V: TRBV30
J: TRBJ1-4
size: few
D: TRBD1

CDR3: CASRTGTSGVYEQFF
DNA: TGTGCCAGCAGAACCGGGACTAGCGGGGTCTATGAGCAGTTCTTC
V: TRBV6-4
J: TRBJ2-1
size: -
D: TRBD2

CDR3: CASSDSEGNTDTQYF
DNA: TGTGCCAGCAGTGACTCAGAGGGTAACACAGATACGCAGTATTTT
V: TRBV6-4
J: TRBJ2-3
size: -
D: -

CDR3: CASSPTIGTQYF
DNA: TGTGCCAGCTCACCGACTATTGGGACCCAGTACTTC
V: TRBV18
J: TRBJ2-5
size: -
D: -

CDR3: CASRPGTSNTEAFF
DNA: TGTGCCAGCAGGCCCGGGACATCGAACACTGAAGCTTTCTTT
V: TRBV2
J: TRBJ1-1
size: -
D: -

CDR3: CAWSRAAGGDNEQFF
DNA: TGTGCCTGGAGTAGGGCAGCGGGGGGGGACAATGAGCAGTTCTTC
V: TRBV30
J: TRBJ2-1
size: -
D: TRBD2

CDR3: CASSSRDSYSGNTIYF
DNA: TGTGCCAGCAGCTCCAGAGACAGCTACTCTGGAAACACCATATATTTT
V: TRBV7-2
J: TRBJ1-3
size: -
D: -

CDR3: CASSQPGTGGSNSPLHF
DNA: TGTGCCAGCAGCCAACCCGGGACAGGGGGCTCGAATTCACCCCTCCACTTT
V: TRBV4-2
J: TRBJ1-6
size: few
D: TRBD1

CDR3: CASRGQHGETQYF
DNA: TGTGCCAGCAGGGGACAGCACGGCGAGACCCAGTACTTC
V: TRBV2
J: TRBJ2-5
size: -
D: TRBD1

CDR3: CASSEGQTTEAFF
DNA: TGCGCCAGCAGTGAGGGACAGACCACTGAAGCTTTCTTT
V: TRBV10-1
J: TRBJ1-1
size: few
D: -

CDR3: CASSLDPSGGREQYF
DNA: TGTGCCAGCAGCTTAGATCCTAGCGGGGGTCGAGAGCAGTACTTC
V: TRBV7-2
J: TRBJ2-7
size: -
D: TRBD2

CDR3: CSVPGDSYLGSAKNIQYF
DNA: TGCAGCGTCCCGGGGGACAGCTACCTTGGATCAGCCAAAAACATTCAGTACTTC
V: TRBV29-1
J: TRBJ2-4
size: once
D: -

CDR3: CASSKQDRGAGNTIYF
DNA: TGCGCCAGCAGCAAGCAAGACAGGGGCGCTGGAAACACCATATATTTT
V: TRBV5-1
J: TRBJ1-3
size: -
D: TRBD1

CDR3: CAWFRNSLSYGYTF
DNA: TGTGCCTGGTTTCGGAACAGCTTGAGCTATGGCTACACCTTC
V: TRBV30
J: TRBJ1-2
size: -
D: -

CDR3: CASSPRLQAGLNYGYTF
DNA: TGTGCCAGCTCACCAAGGCTCCAGGCAGGGCTTAACTATGGCTACACCTTC
V: TRBV18
J: TRBJ1-2
size: -
D: -

CDR3: CASSFLSYEQYF
DNA: TGTGCCAGCAGCTTTCTCTCCTACGAGCAGTACTTC
V: TRBV11-2
J: TRBJ2-7
size: -
D: -

CDR3: CASSFQNTEAFF
DNA: TGTGCCAGCAGCTTTCAGAACACTGAAGCTTTCTTT
V: TRBV11-2
J: TRBJ1-1
size: -
D: -

CDR3: CASSLEAGNSYEQYF
DNA: TGCGCCAGCAGCTTGGAAGCAGGAAATTCCTACGAGCAGTACTTC
V: TRBV5-1
J: TRBJ2-7
size: -
D: -

CDR3: CASKLGQGWRETQYF
DNA: TGTGCCAGCAAACTTGGACAGGGTTGGAGAGAGACCCAGTACTTC
V: TRBV5-4
J: TRBJ2-5
size: -
D: TRBD1

CDR3: CAISEGTAYGYTF
DNA: TGTGCCATCAGTGAGGGGACAGCCTATGGCTACACCTTC
V: TRBV10-3
J: TRBJ1-2
size: -
D: TRBD1